This TCR beta chain was obtained from a study of control samples from healthy donors and cancer patients. Germline values: CDR1 SGHDN, CDR2 FVKESK. CDR3 size: 16 residues. V dropped 0 bases and J dropped 4; count of bases not matched to a gene: 8. The assay was immunoSEQ multiplex PCR, and TCRdb's table has in-frame clones only and misses some. This sample has around 50,000 clones, with 80% to 90% found just once. The receptor was derived from a woman between 45 and 60 years old with lung cancer. The specimen sequenced was PBMCs. V gene TRBV14 combines with J gene TRBJ2-5; 7 nucleotides match TRBD2. The CDR3 spells CASSQERGGRGETQYF. The CDR3 nucleotides read TGTGCCAGCAGCCAAGAACGCGGGGGACGGGGAGAGACCCAGTACTTC.